This T cell receptor (beta chain) was sequenced during a study of T cell responses to AZD1222 COVID-19 vaccine. Study outcomes and limitations: Seropositive at baseline were only a handful of AZD1222 recipients. Along spike, vaccine-associated CD4 TCRs were found throughout, with dominance at 160-218 and 743-854. Elevations in Spike-specific TCR breadth and depth followed administration of two AZD1222 doses.

CDR1 SGHNT and CDR2 YYREEE come from the germline V gene (reference sequence). V lost 4 bases and J lost 7; bases outside the gene matches: 6. The CDR3 is 14 residues long. The repertoire was sequenced with immunoSEQ multiplex PCR; TCRdb's copy has only in-frame clones and lacks some. Altogether approximately 120,000 clones are present, 88% being singletons, with the ten largest covering 13%. About this clone: Its cognate antigen is unknown.

The genes are TRBV5-4 and TRBJ1-2, with TRBD1 matching 11 bases. This specimen was peripheral blood, taken on day 0 of MenACWY control vaccination. The TCR originated in an adult in good health. The CDR3 loop reads CASSPGQGAFGYTF. The CDR3 DNA reads as TGTGCCAGCAGCCCCGGACAGGGGGCGTTTGGCTACACCTTC.